This TCR beta chain was sequenced in a study of T cell responses to AZD1222 COVID-19 vaccine. Overall study results and limits: The donors showed a predominance of white British ancestry and of females, with possible underestimation of clonal diversity. Mapped onto spike, vaccine-associated CD4 TCRs spanned it and were dominant at 160-218 and 743-854. Seropositive status at baseline applied to only 6 or 7 AZD1222 recipients. Only after the peak T cell response were repertoires sampled.

Assay: immunoSEQ multiplex PCR; the TCRdb copy retains only in-frame clones and omits some. This sample has under 150,000 clones, with approximately 89% found just once. On this clone: Its antigen is still unknown.

From germline, CDR1 is SNHLY and CDR2 FYNNEI. The CDR3 runs 13 residues. V lost 7 bases and J lost 1, with 10 bases in between. The chain uses TRBV2 and TRBJ1-1; D unclear. This TCR was sampled from an adult in good health. The sequences come from peripheral blood, collected on day 0 of AZD1222 vaccination. The CDR3 coding sequence is TGTGCCAGCACGCGGGGATCGAACACTGAAGCTTTCTTT. This encodes CASTRGSNTEAFF.